A few counts support the clone carrying this T cell receptor beta chain. What it binds is unknown. Trimming removed 2 bases at V and 0 bases at J, with 7 bases between. Germline V CDR1 and CDR2: LGHDT, YNNKEL (reference sequence). There are 14 residues in the CDR3. TCRdb ran MiXCR on the 5' RACE reads and lists one entry per CDR3 protein. Of around 50,000 distinct CDR3 sequences listed, roughly 15% are singletons. General study results and limits: Greatest tumor Treg TCR overlap was with tumor naive CD4+ cells.

The sequenced sample consisted of naive CD4+ T cells sorted from blood. The subset here: naive CD4+ T cells, CD4+CD45RA+CD25-. The sequence was obtained from a female donor with breast cancer. The chain carries TRBV3-1 and TRBJ1-1; no definite D call. The CDR3 is CASSQPGLNTEAFF. Here the CDR3 DNA reads TGTGCCAGCAGCCAACCCGGACTGAACACTGAAGCTTTCTTT.